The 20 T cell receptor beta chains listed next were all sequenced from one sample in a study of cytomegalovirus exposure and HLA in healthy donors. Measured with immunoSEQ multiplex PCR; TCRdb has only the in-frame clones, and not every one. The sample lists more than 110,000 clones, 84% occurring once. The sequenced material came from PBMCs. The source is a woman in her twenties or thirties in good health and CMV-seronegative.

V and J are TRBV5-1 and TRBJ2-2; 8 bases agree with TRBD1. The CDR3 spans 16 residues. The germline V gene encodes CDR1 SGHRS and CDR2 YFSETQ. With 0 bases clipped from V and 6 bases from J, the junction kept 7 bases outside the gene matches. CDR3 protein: CASSLDPGTGAGELFF. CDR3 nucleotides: TGCGCCAGCAGCTTGGATCCCGGGACAGGTGCCGGGGAGCTGTTTTTT.

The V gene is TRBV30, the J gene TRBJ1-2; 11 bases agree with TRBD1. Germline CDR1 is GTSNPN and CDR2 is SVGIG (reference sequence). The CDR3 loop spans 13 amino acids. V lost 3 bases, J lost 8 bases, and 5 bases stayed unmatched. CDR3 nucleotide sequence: TGTGCCTGGAGGGCCGGGACAGGGGGAGGCTACACCTTC. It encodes CAWRAGTGGGYTF.

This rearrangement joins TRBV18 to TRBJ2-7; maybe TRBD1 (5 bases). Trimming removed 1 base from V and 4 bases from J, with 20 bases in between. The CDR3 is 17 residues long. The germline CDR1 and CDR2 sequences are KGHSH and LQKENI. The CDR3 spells CASSPQVSQGGSYEQYF. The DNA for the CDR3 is TGTGCCAGCTCACCACAGGTCTCTCAGGGTGGATCTTACGAGCAGTACTTC.

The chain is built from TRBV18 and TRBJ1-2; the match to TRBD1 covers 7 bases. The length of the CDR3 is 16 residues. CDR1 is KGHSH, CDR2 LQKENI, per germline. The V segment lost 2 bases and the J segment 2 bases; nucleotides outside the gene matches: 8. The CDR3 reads CASSPATDRVNYGYTF. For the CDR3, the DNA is TGTGCCAGCTCACCAGCAACCGACAGGGTCAACTATGGCTACACCTTC.

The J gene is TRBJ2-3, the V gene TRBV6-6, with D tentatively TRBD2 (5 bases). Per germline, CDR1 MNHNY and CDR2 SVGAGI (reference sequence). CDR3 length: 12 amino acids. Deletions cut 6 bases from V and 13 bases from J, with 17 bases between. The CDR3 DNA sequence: TGTGCCAGCAGCTCGGACGGGGAAATGGAGTATTTT. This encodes CASSSDGEMEYF.

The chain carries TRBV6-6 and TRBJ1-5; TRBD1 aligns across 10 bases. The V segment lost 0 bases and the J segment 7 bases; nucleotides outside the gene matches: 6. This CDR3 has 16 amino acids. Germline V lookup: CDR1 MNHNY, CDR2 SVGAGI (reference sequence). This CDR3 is CASSYSLGQGSQPQHF. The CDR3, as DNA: TGTGCCAGCAGTTACTCTTTGGGACAGGGGTCCCAGCCCCAGCATTTT.

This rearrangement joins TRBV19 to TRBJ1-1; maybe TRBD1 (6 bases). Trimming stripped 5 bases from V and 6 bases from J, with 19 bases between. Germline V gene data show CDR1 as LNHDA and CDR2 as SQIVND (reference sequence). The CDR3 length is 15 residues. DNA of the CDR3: TGTGCCAGTAGTGGGACGATCGCAGGGGCCGCTGAAGCTTTCTTT. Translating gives CASSGTIAGAAEAFF. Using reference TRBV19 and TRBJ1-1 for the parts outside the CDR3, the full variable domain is DGGITQSPKYLFRKEGQNVTLSCEQNLNHDAMYWYRQDPGQGLRLIYYSQIVNDFQKGDIAEGYSVSREKKESFPLTVTSAQKNPTAFYLCASSGTIAGAAEAFFGQGTRLTVV.

The CDR3 DNA reads TGTGCCAGCAGTGAGGGGGGGGCGCGGACCCAGTACTTC. This codes for CASSEGGARTQYF. J is TRBJ2-5 and V is TRBV11-1; tentatively, D is TRBD2 (7 bases). CDR1 is SGHAT, CDR2 FQDESV, per germline (reference sequence). Trimming left V 6 bases short and J 7 bases short, with 15 bases between. The CDR3 totals 13 residues.

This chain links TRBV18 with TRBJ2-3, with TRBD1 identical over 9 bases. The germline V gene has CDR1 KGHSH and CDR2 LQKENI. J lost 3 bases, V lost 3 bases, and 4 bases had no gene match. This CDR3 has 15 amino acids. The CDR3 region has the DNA TGTGCCAGCTCACCCCGGGGACAGGGAACAGATACGCAGTATTTT. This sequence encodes CASSPRGQGTDTQYF. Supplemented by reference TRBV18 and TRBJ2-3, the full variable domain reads NAGVMQNPRHLVRRRGQEARLRCSPMKGHSHVYWYRQLPEEGLKFMVYLQKENIIDESGMPKERFSAEFPKEGPSILRIQQVVRGDSAAYFCASSPRGQGTDTQYFGPGTRLTVL.

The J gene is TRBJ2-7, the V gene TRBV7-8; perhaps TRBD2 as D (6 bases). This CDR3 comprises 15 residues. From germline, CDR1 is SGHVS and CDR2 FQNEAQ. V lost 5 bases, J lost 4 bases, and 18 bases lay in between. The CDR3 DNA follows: TGTGCCAGCAGCCTGGAACTTGGGGGGATTTACGAGCAGTACTTC. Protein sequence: CASSLELGGIYEQYF.

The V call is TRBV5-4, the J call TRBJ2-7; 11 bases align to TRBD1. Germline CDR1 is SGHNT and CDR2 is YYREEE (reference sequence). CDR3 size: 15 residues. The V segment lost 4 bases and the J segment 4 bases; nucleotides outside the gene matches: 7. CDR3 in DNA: TGTGCCAGCAGCACAGGCGGACAGGGGGCTTACGAGCAGTACTTC. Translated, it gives CASSTGGQGAYEQYF. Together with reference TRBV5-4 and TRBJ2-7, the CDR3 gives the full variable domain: ETGVTQSPTHLIKTRGQQVTLRCSSQSGHNTVSWYQQALGQGPQFIFQYYREEENGRGNFPPRFSGLQFPNYSSELNVNALELDDSALYLCASSTGGQGAYEQYFGPGTRLTVT.

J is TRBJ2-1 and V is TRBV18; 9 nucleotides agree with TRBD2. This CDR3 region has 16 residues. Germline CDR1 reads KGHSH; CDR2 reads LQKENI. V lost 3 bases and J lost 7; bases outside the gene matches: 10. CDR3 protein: CASSPVRRGGGNEQFF. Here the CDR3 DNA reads TGTGCCAGCTCACCGGTTCGGCGGGGGGGCGGAAATGAGCAGTTCTTC.

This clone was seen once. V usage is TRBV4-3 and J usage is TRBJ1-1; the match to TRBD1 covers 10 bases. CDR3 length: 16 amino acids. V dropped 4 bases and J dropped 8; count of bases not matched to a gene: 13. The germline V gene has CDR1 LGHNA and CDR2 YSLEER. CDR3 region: CASSPRTGGTFGEAFF. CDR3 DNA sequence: TGCGCCAGCAGCCCCCGGACAGGGGGGACTTTTGGCGAAGCTTTCTTT.

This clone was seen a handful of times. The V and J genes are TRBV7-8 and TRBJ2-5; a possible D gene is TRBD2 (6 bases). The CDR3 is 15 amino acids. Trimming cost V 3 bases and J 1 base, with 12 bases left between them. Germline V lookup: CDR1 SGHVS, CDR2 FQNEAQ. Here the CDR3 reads CASSLLGGSQETQYF. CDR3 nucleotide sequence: TGTGCCAGCAGCTTGTTGGGGGGAAGCCAAGAGACCCAGTACTTC.

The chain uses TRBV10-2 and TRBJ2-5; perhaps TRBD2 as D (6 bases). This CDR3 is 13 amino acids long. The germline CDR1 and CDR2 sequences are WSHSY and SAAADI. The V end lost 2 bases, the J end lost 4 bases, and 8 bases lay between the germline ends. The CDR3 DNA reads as TGCGCCAGCAGTGAGGTAGCGGTAGAGACCCAGTACTTC. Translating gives CASSEVAVETQYF.

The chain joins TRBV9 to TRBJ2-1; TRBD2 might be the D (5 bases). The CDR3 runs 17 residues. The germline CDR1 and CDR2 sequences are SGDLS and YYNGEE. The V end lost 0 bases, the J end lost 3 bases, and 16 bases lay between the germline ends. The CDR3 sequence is CASSVGLAGPLYNEQFF. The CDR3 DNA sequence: TGTGCCAGCAGCGTAGGCCTAGCAGGACCCCTCTACAATGAGCAGTTCTTC.

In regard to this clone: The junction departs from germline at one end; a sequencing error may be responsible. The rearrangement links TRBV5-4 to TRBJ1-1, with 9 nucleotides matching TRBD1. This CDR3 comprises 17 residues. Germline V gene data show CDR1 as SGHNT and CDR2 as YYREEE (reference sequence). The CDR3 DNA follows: TGTGTCAGCAGCCCGCAGGACAGGGGTCGGGTGAACACTGAAGCTTTCTTT. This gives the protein CVSSPQDRGRVNTEAFF.

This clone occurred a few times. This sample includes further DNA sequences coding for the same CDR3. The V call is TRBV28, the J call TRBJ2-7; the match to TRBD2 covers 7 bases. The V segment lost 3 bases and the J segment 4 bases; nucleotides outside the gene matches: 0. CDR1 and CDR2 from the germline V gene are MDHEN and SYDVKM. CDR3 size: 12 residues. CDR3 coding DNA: TGTGCCAGCAGTTTGCGGGGGTACGAGCAGTACTTC. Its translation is CASSLRGYEQYF.

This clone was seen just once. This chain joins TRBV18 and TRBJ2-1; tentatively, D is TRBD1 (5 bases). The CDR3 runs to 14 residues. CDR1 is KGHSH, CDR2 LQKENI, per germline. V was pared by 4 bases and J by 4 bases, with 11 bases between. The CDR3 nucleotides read TGTGCCAGCTCACATTCCCCAGGGTACAATGAGCAGTTCTTC. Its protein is CASSHSPGYNEQFF.

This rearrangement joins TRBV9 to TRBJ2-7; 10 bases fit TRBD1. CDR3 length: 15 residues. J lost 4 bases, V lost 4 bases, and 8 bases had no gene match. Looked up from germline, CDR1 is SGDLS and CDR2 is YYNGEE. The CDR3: CASSKAPGQGYEQYF. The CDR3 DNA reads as TGTGCCAGCAGCAAAGCACCGGGACAGGGGTACGAGCAGTACTTC.